This TCR beta chain was documented in a study of Ad26.COV2.S vaccination and SARS-CoV-2 variants. About the study: In the study, Ad26.COV2.S was injected intramuscularly once, or twice 56 days apart.

TCRdb keeps only in-frame clones here, not all; method: immunoSEQ multiplex PCR. The data show 450,000 to 550,000 clones, with around 89% seen just once and 1.5% to 2% held by the top ten. Remarks on this clone: Its antigen remains unknown.

Treatment noted: roughly 20 received Ad26.COV2.S at low or high dose, single or two shots; a few received placebo; per-sample allocation not given. Collection of the samples took place on day 63 after the first injection of vaccine or placebo. Study conclusions and caveats: Across vaccine and placebo recipients, the breadth of non-spike TCRs was similar. Participants in the vaccine arm had higher spike-specific TCR breadth; placebo recipients had lower.

The sample here was peripheral blood, taken in a trial of Ad26.COV2.S vaccine versus placebo. The sequence derives from a person aged 18-65 years who received the Ad26.COV2.S COVID-19 vaccine or a placebo.

The CDR3 nucleotides are TGTGCCAGCAGCTTAGATGGCGGAACTAATGAAAAACTGTTTTTT. Encoded protein: CASSLDGGTNEKLFF. The chain uses TRBV7-9 and TRBJ1-4, with D hard to call. CDR3 length equals 15 residues. Germline lookup yields CDR1 SEHNR and CDR2 FQNEAQ (reference sequence). V was pared by 1 base and J by 1 base, with 7 bases between. The complete variable domain, with remaining parts taken from reference TRBV7-9 and TRBJ1-4, reads DTGVSQNPRHKITKRGQNVTFRCDPISEHNRLYWYRQTLGQGPEFLTYFQNEAQLEKSRLLSDRFSAERPKGSFSTLEIQRTEQGDSAMYLCASSLDGGTNEKLFFGSGTQLSVL.